This T cell receptor beta chain was retrieved from a study of OX40 agonist ivuxolimab in advanced cancers. The CDR3 has 16 residues. The V and J ends lost 0 bases and 3 bases respectively, with 14 bases between them. CDR1 is MNHEY, CDR2 SMNVEV, per germline (reference sequence). With regard to this clone: Its target is not known.

Assay: immunoSEQ multiplex PCR; the TCRdb copy retains only in-frame clones and omits some. The sample records some 90,000 clones, around 87% being singletons. General observations from the study: Several nonresponders also turned out to have low normalized T-cell clonal expansion.

Material: CD4+ or CD8+ T cells sorted from blood, obtained in a trial of the OX40 agonist ivuxolimab. This clonotype was sampled from an adult with an advanced solid tumor such as melanoma, head and neck, liver or kidney cancer. This chain links TRBV27 with TRBJ2-5; tentative D call: TRBD1 (5 bases). In nucleotides, the CDR3 is TGTGCCAGCAGTTTATCCCTGTCTTCGACAGAAGAGACCCAGTACTTC. Translating gives CASSLSLSSTEETQYF.